These 25 T cell receptor beta chains were sequenced from one sample in a study of T cell responses to AZD1222 COVID-19 vaccine. The data were produced by immunoSEQ multiplex PCR, yet TCRdb's version contains in-frame clones alone and is incomplete. The data hold some 87,000 clones, with approximately 90% observed a single time. Sample: peripheral blood, taken on day 0 of MenACWY control vaccination. Every receptor here comes from an adult in good health.

This sequence joins TRBV3-1 (or the pseudogene TRBV3-2) and TRBJ1-3, with D perhaps TRBD1 (5 bases). This CDR3 has 13 residues. Deletions cut 3 bases from V and 2 bases from J, with 5 bases between. Germline V gives CDR1 LGHDT, CDR2 YNNKEL (reference sequence). CDR3 sequence (DNA): TGTGCCAGCAGCCAGGGGGCTGGAAACACCATATATTTT. Amino acid sequence: CASSQGAGNTIYF.

This sequence joins TRBV10-3 and TRBJ2-1; D gene ambiguous. The CDR3 has 13 residues. Germline values: CDR1 ENHRY, CDR2 SYGVKD. V was pared by 3 bases and J by 7 bases, with 10 bases between. The CDR3 spells CAISDRTRNEQFF. The CDR3 DNA reads as TGTGCCATCAGTGACAGGACGCGGAATGAGCAGTTCTTC.

The rearrangement uses TRBV5-4 and TRBJ2-3, with TRBD1 matching 7 bases. From germline, CDR1 is SGHNT and CDR2 YYREEE (reference sequence). The CDR3 loop spans 15 amino acids. V lost 3 bases and J lost 0; bases outside the gene matches: 4. CDR3 residues: CASSSGGTSTDTQYF. In nucleotides, the CDR3 is TGTGCCAGCAGCTCAGGGGGAACTAGCACAGATACGCAGTATTTT.

The chain has TRBV21-1 and TRBJ2-7; the tabulated D call, TRBD1, remains unverified against the DNA. TRBV21-1 counts as a pseudogene. CDR3 length: 18 amino acids. The DNA of the CDR3 is TGTGCCAGCAGCAAAACTAGAAGAGGGGACAGGGAAACCTACGAGCAGTACTTC. Amino acid sequence: CASSKTRRGDRETYEQYF.

This sequence joins TRBV12-3 or TRBV12-4 and TRBJ1-5; D gene unclear. The CDR3 sequence is 12 residues long. Deletions cut 6 bases from V and 5 bases from J, with 8 bases between. CDR3 nucleotide sequence: TGTGCCAGCAGCGGCCAACATCAGCCCCAGCATTTT. Translated, it gives CASSGQHQPQHF.

This chain links TRBV29-1 with TRBJ1-3; D remains unclear. Trimming took off 7 bases at V and 2 bases at J, with 15 bases between the two ends. The CDR3 is made up of 14 amino acids. CDR1 and CDR2 (germline): SQVTM, ANQGSEA. As DNA, the CDR3 is TGCAGCGCCCTCGACCGAAGAACTGGAAACACCATATATTTT. Its translation: CSALDRRTGNTIYF.

This clone was counted between two and nine times. The chain recombines TRBV5-8 with TRBJ2-7; D not certain. Germline-derived CDR1 and CDR2 are SGHTS and YDEGEE. V was trimmed by 2 bases and J by 4 bases, leaving 10 bases between them. The length of the CDR3 is 13 residues. CDR3 in DNA: TGTGCCAGCAGCTTTGGTGTTGCATACGAGCAGTACTTC. Translation gives CASSFGVAYEQYF.

This clone was detected a few times. Compared with germline, one end of the junction differs, possibly owing to a read error. The CDR3 loop reads CASSEGTGSNSPLHF. Written as DNA, the CDR3 is TGTGCCAGCAGCGAAGGAACAGGTTCGAATTCACCCCTCCACTTT. This chain connects TRBV2 to TRBJ1-6; possibly TRBD1 for D (5 bases). The CDR3 totals 15 residues. CDR1 and CDR2 (germline): SNHLY, FYNNEI.

The chain is built from TRBV10-1 and TRBJ1-2; TRBD1 might be the D (6 bases). Germline values: CDR1 WNHNN, CDR2 SYGVQD (reference sequence). The CDR3 loop spans 13 amino acids. Trimming took off 5 bases at V and 4 bases at J, with 11 bases between the two ends. This CDR3 is CASSIDRSYGYTF. As DNA, the CDR3 is TGCGCCAGCAGTATCGACAGGAGCTATGGCTACACCTTC.

The J gene is TRBJ1-1, the V gene TRBV27; the match to TRBD1 covers 8 bases. With 3 bases clipped from V and 4 bases from J, the junction kept 1 base outside the gene matches. CDR1 MNHEY and CDR2 SMNVEV come from the germline V gene (reference sequence). The CDR3 spans 13 residues. CDR3 sequence reads: CASSFRGLTEAFF. Here the CDR3 DNA reads TGTGCCAGCAGTTTCAGGGGGCTCACTGAAGCTTTCTTT.

The chain has TRBV12-3 or TRBV12-4 and TRBJ1-1, with D uncertain. Trimming cost V 3 bases and J 5 bases, with 10 bases left between them. This CDR3 region has 13 residues. CDR3 amino acids: CASSFNGGTEAFF. The CDR3 DNA is TGTGCCAGCAGTTTCAACGGCGGGACTGAAGCTTTCTTT.

This chain joins TRBV10-1 and TRBJ1-4; D might be TRBD1 (6 bases). In germline, CDR1 is WNHNN, CDR2 SYGVQD (reference sequence). The V and J ends lost 3 bases and 6 bases respectively, with 11 bases between them. CDR3 size: 14 residues. CDR3 DNA: TGCGCCAGCAGTGATGACAGGATAGATGAAAAACTGTTTTTT. Amino acid sequence: CASSDDRIDEKLFF.

V and J are TRBV28 and TRBJ1-6, with TRBD1 matching over 10 bases. The V gene's germline CDR1 is MDHEN and CDR2 SYDVKM. This CDR3 spans 16 amino acids. V was clipped by 8 bases and J by 6 bases; unmatched bases: 10. The CDR3 region is CASHAADRGINSPLHF. In nucleotides, the CDR3 is TGTGCCAGCCATGCGGCGGACAGGGGGATTAATTCACCCCTCCACTTT.

This chain joins TRBV3-1 (or the pseudogene TRBV3-2) and TRBJ1-1; D unresolved. Per germline, CDR1 LGHDT and CDR2 YNNKEL (reference sequence). The CDR3 covers 14 residues. V was shortened by 1 base and J by 3 bases, with 9 bases between the two germline ends. The CDR3 loop reads CASSQGRSDTEAFF. DNA for the CDR3: TGTGCCAGCAGCCAAGGCAGGTCGGACACTGAAGCTTTCTTT.

This clone was seen just once. The chain is built from TRBV3-1 (or the pseudogene TRBV3-2) and TRBJ1-3, with D possibly TRBD1 on 6 matching bases. CDR3 size: 15 residues. V was trimmed by 1 base and J by 3 bases, leaving 10 bases between them. From germline, CDR1 is LGHDT and CDR2 YNNKEL (reference sequence). As DNA, the CDR3 is TGTGCCAGCAGCCAAGTCCTCAGGGGTGGAAACACCATATATTTT. Its translation: CASSQVLRGGNTIYF.

V gene TRBV27 combines with J gene TRBJ2-1; 7 positions agree with TRBD1. The CDR3 runs to 16 residues. V trimming: 3 bases; J trimming: 5 bases; junction bases outside the gene matches: 10. CDR1 is MNHEY, CDR2 SMNVEV, per germline (reference sequence). This chain's CDR3 is CASSFSGTARNNEQFF. CDR3 coding DNA: TGTGCCAGCAGTTTTTCCGGGACAGCACGTAACAATGAGCAGTTCTTC.

This chain joins TRBV2 and TRBJ2-3, with D possibly TRBD2 on 6 matching bases. Germline lookup yields CDR1 SNHLY and CDR2 FYNNEI. The CDR3 totals 15 residues. Trimming removed 2 bases from V and 0 bases from J, with 9 bases in between. CDR3 coding DNA: TGTGCCAGCAGTGAAACGGGGGATAGCACAGATACGCAGTATTTT. This translates into CASSETGDSTDTQYF.

Details on this clone: Other DNA sequences of this sample code for an identical CDR3. This chain joins TRBV18 and TRBJ1-3; no clear D. The CDR3 has 16 amino acids. The germline CDR1 and CDR2 sequences are KGHSH and LQKENI. Trimming shortened V by 1 base and J by 0 bases, and 10 bases separated the two germline ends. The CDR3 reads CASSPRQDPSGNTIYF. CDR3 DNA sequence: TGTGCCAGCTCACCACGCCAGGACCCCTCTGGAAACACCATATATTTT.

V gene TRBV24-1 combines with J gene TRBJ1-6; TRBD1 agrees at 7 bases. Germline CDR1 is KGHDR and CDR2 is SFDVKD. CDR3 size: 13 residues. J was trimmed by 6 bases and V by 7 bases; bases with no gene match: 2. CDR3 region: CATSRDSNSPLHF. CDR3 DNA: TGTGCCACCAGCCGGGACAGTAATTCACCCCTCCACTTT.

The V gene is TRBV19, the J gene TRBJ1-5; D gene ambiguous. Germline-derived CDR1 and CDR2 are LNHDA and SQIVND (reference sequence). This CDR3 spans 13 amino acids. Deletions cut 3 bases from V and 7 bases from J, with 10 bases between. CDR3 protein: CASSMGPKQPQHF. The CDR3 coding sequence is TGTGCCAGTAGTATGGGTCCGAAACAGCCCCAGCATTTT. Drawing the rest from reference TRBV19 and TRBJ1-5, the complete variable domain is DGGITQSPKYLFRKEGQNVTLSCEQNLNHDAMYWYRQDPGQGLRLIYYSQIVNDFQKGDIAEGYSVSREKKESFPLTVTSAQKNPTAFYLCASSMGPKQPQHFGDGTRLSIL.

The chain links TRBV12-3 or TRBV12-4 to TRBJ1-2, with D perhaps matching TRBD1 (5 bases). The CDR3 loop spans 13 amino acids. Trimming removed 7 bases from V and 6 bases from J, with 15 bases in between. CDR3 region: CASKQQGGHGYTF. The CDR3 DNA reads as TGTGCCAGCAAGCAGCAGGGAGGGCATGGCTACACCTTC.

The rearrangement uses TRBV19 and TRBJ2-1; the D gene is possibly TRBD2 (6 bases). V lost 5 bases to trimming and J lost 2 bases, with 16 bases between them. Germline CDR1 reads LNHDA; CDR2 reads SQIVND (reference sequence). The CDR3 extends over 16 amino acids. CDR3 nucleotide sequence: TGTGCCAGTAGTCAAGGGTCGGGAGCCCCCTACAATGAGCAGTTCTTC. Residues: CASSQGSGAPYNEQFF.

The chain uses TRBV29-1 and TRBJ1-2; 9 bases match TRBD1. Unmatched junction bases numbered 7, after V lost 6 bases and J lost 5 bases. The length of the CDR3 is 13 residues. Germline CDR1 reads SQVTM; CDR2 reads ANQGSEA. This chain's CDR3 is CSVATGGRYGYTF. The CDR3 DNA is TGCAGCGTAGCGACAGGGGGAAGGTATGGCTACACCTTC.

V is TRBV11-2 and J is TRBJ2-1; TRBD2 matches at 8 bases. V lost 3 bases to trimming and J lost 9 bases; unmatched junction nucleotides: 13. CDR1 SGHAT and CDR2 FQNNGV come from the germline V gene. The CDR3 runs 16 residues. The CDR3 sequence: CASSFGGRLGTGEQFF. DNA of the CDR3: TGTGCCAGCAGCTTCGGCGGGAGGCTAGGGACCGGTGAGCAGTTCTTC. Filled out from reference TRBV11-2 and TRBJ2-1, the complete variable domain reads EAGVAQSPRYKIIEKRQSVAFWCNPISGHATLYWYQQILGQGPKLLIQFQNNGVVDDSQLPKDRFSAERLKGVDSTLKIQPAKLEDSAVYLCASSFGGRLGTGEQFFGPGTRLTVL.

The chain recombines TRBV9 with TRBJ2-2; 8 bases map to TRBD2. CDR1 and CDR2 (germline): SGDLS, YYNGEE. V lost 7 bases, J lost 7 bases, and 9 bases stayed unmatched. CDR3 length: 14 residues. The CDR3 sequence: CASSSGRIDGELFF. The CDR3 nucleotides read TGTGCCAGCTCCAGCGGGAGAATAGACGGGGAGCTGTTTTTT.